These T cell receptor beta chains were read from a single sample in a study of blood T cell repertoires in COVID-19. Clones were sequenced by immunoSEQ multiplex PCR, and TCRdb holds only the in-frame ones, with some missing. Among about 300,000 clones listed, more than 70% were seen once. Sequenced input: peripheral blood. The source is a woman under 40 who had recovered from COVID-19. Both conserved end residues are trimmed from each CDR3. Fields, in order: CDR3 protein, V gene, CDR3 length, clone size. Some rows have no size entry. The others give once, few or many, or a class for an expanded clone.

CDR3: ASSNYPGQGADGYT
V: TRBV27
length: 14
size: .

CDR3: ATRRTGGYEQY
V: TRBV24-1
length: 11
size: .

CDR3: ASSLTSTGSSYEQY
V: TRBV28
length: 14
size: .

CDR3: SVEDLVSGGSDTQY
V: TRBV29-1
length: 14
size: .

CDR3: ASSDRDTNQPQH
V: TRBV18
length: 12
size: .

CDR3: ASRAGAEAGNTIY
V: TRBV25-1
length: 13
size: .

CDR3: SAREGVEQY
V: TRBV20-1
length: 9
size: .

CDR3: ASSLSRLLDTQY
V: TRBV13
length: 12
size: .

CDR3: ASERGGQETQY
V: TRBV3-1/TRBV3-2
length: 11
size: .

CDR3: ASSLSSGGADTQY
V: TRBV7-3
length: 13
size: .

CDR3: ASAGTTRYNEQF
V: TRBV7-8
length: 12
size: .

CDR3: ASSYSPGRVYEQY
V: TRBV6-5
length: 13
size: .

CDR3: ASSLRDRNNSPLH
V: TRBV6-2/TRBV6-3
length: 13
size: .

CDR3: ASSPAFVQAGNTIY
V: TRBV4-1
length: 14
size: many

CDR3: ASRTGLSGEKLF
V: TRBV7-2
length: 12
size: once

CDR3: ASSQEDLESLNSPLH
V: TRBV4-1
length: 15
size: .

CDR3: ASSLFNRGLNYGYT
V: TRBV7-8
length: 14
size: .

CDR3: ASSLVPPPLAPPSYEQY
V: TRBV11-2
length: 17
size: .

CDR3: ASSLDRDYGYT
V: TRBV27
length: 11
size: .

CDR3: ASSVDWTGLNNGYT
V: TRBV9
length: 14
size: .

CDR3: ASSLDGTGPYEQY
V: TRBV5-1
length: 13
size: .

CDR3: ASSFFASAADTQY
V: TRBV27
length: 13
size: .

CDR3: ASSLDRGAERG
V: TRBV5-6
length: 11
size: .

CDR3: ASSFGQAVVIGELF
V: TRBV5-5
length: 14
size: .

CDR3: ASSSQGWGYT
V: TRBV28
length: 10
size: once

CDR3: ASSPWGVDTQY
V: TRBV27
length: 11
size: .

CDR3: ASSLADRASYEQY
V: TRBV4-1
length: 13
size: .

CDR3: ASSFLGHANYGYT
V: TRBV5-8
length: 13
size: .

CDR3: ASSYSGEGSGYT
V: TRBV6-5
length: 12
size: .

CDR3: ASSHIAGGHTDTQY
V: TRBV14
length: 14
size: .

CDR3: ASSFVREINQPQH
V: TRBV28
length: 13
size: .

CDR3: ASRRDLGNGSPLH
V: TRBV28
length: 13
size: .

CDR3: ASSRTGILNTGELF
V: TRBV11-2
length: 14
size: .

CDR3: ASKLAGGPYTGELF
V: TRBV2
length: 14
size: .

CDR3: ASSTGTNNSPLH
V: TRBV19
length: 12
size: .

CDR3: ASSEREQGYGYT
V: TRBV6-1
length: 12
size: .

CDR3: ASSQDQAGGLTGELF
V: TRBV4-1
length: 15
size: .

CDR3: ASSWAETQY
V: TRBV12-3/TRBV12-4
length: 9
size: .

CDR3: ASSHGQGTGELF
V: TRBV4-3
length: 12
size: .

CDR3: ASSPRTGNTGELF
V: TRBV27
length: 13
size: .

CDR3: STRQGSDTGELF
V: TRBV29-1
length: 12
size: .

CDR3: ASSLTGVSAF
V: TRBV7-2
length: 10
size: .

CDR3: ASTEFSGGRREKLF
V: TRBV19
length: 14
size: .

CDR3: ASKLTDSNQPQH
V: TRBV27
length: 12
size: .

CDR3: ASRRGTVRNSPLH
V: TRBV6-5
length: 13
size: .

CDR3: ASSLGEPYEQY
V: TRBV7-6
length: 11
size: few

CDR3: ANGQVLSDTQY
V: TRBV2
length: 11
size: .

CDR3: ASSSLSYEQY
V: TRBV28
length: 10
size: .

CDR3: ASSEGLAGGQETQY
V: TRBV2
length: 14
size: .

CDR3: AIKPGQGFGELF
V: TRBV10-3
length: 12
size: once

CDR3: SASPTVYLTGEQY
V: TRBV20-1
length: 13
size: .

CDR3: ASRDRISGNTIY
V: TRBV19
length: 12
size: .

CDR3: ATVRVDRAF
V: TRBV28
length: 9
size: .

CDR3: ASSFDRDEQY
V: TRBV5-1
length: 10
size: .

CDR3: SVGQGHNQPQH
V: TRBV29-1
length: 11
size: few

CDR3: ASSYKRGSNQPQH
V: TRBV6-2/TRBV6-3
length: 13
size: .

CDR3: ASSDDSVTDTQY
V: TRBV10-2
length: 12
size: few

CDR3: ASSTLGVSKPQH
V: TRBV7-8
length: 12
size: .

CDR3: ASSTGDSNQPQH
V: TRBV27
length: 12
size: .